The 6 T cell receptor beta chains in this list originate from one sample, sequenced in a study of neurological immune-mediated disorders. Each CDR3 protein gets one entry after TCRdb re-called the 5' RACE reads with MiXCR. The sample shows tens of thousands of distinct CDR3 sequences, about 4% of them seen only once. Stated time point: longitudinal time-point 3. The sample consisted of PBMCs. The receptors shown here come from a woman aged 55-75 years with multiple sclerosis.

Many counts were recorded for this clonotype. The chain is built from TRBV14 and TRBJ2-3; D remains ambiguous. Trimming cost V 1 base and J 8 bases, with 10 bases left between them. This CDR3 spans 13 amino acids. Germline values: CDR1 SGHDN, CDR2 FVKESK. CDR3 sequence (DNA): TGTGCCAGCAGCCAAGCGCACATGTCTACGCAGTATTTT. Translating it yields CASSQAHMSTQYF.

The sample holds many counts of this clonotype. CDR3 loop: CAMGRGTNTEAFF. In DNA form, the CDR3 reads TGTGCCATGGGGAGGGGGACGAACACTGAAGCTTTCTTT. The chain employs TRBV10-3 and TRBJ1-1, with a weak D call TRBD1 (6 bases). Trimming shortened V by 9 bases and J by 1 base, and 12 bases separated the two germline ends. From germline, CDR1 is ENHRY and CDR2 SYGVKD. The CDR3 is 13 amino acids.

This clonotype was recorded many times. V is TRBV7-9 and J is TRBJ2-7; D is uncertain. CDR3 length: 16 residues. Germline V gene sequence: CDR1 SEHNR, CDR2 FQNEAQ (reference sequence). The V end was cut by 2 bases, the J end by 1 base, with 15 bases between. CDR3 nucleotide sequence: TGTGCCAGCAGCTTACCCGGGCTCGGTACTTCCTACGAGCAGTACTTC. Translated, it gives CASSLPGLGTSYEQYF.

This clonotype was picked up many times. The CDR3 here is CASSLTGAGSPLHF. The CDR3 DNA is TGTGCCAGCAGCCTCACAGGGGCTGGATCACCCCTCCACTTT. The chain combines TRBV7-8 with TRBJ1-6, with 7 bases that match TRBD1. This CDR3 spans 14 amino acids. Losses at the gene ends were 5 bases for V and 10 bases for J; bases not matched to a gene: 8. The germline V gene has CDR1 SGHVS and CDR2 FQNEAQ.

This clonotype showed up many times. The V and J genes are TRBV7-6 and TRBJ2-2, with 7 bases fitting TRBD2. V lost 5 bases and J lost 2; bases outside the gene matches: 11. This CDR3 contains 17 residues. Germline V gene data show CDR1 as SGHVS and CDR2 as FNYEAQ. The CDR3 sequence: CASSPLGTNLNTGELFF. The CDR3 DNA reads as TGTGCCAGCAGCCCCCTCGGGACTAACCTTAACACCGGGGAGCTGTTTTTT.

By share, this clonotype counts as medium-sized (0.01 to 0.1%). This sequence joins TRBV5-1 and TRBJ1-5; tentative D call: TRBD1 (6 bases). The CDR3 has 14 residues. Per the germline V gene, CDR1 is SGHRS and CDR2 is YFSETQ. V shed 1 base and J shed 3 bases, with 8 bases lying between them. The CDR3 DNA sequence: TGCGCCAGCAGCTTGCCAGGGGACAATCAGCCCCAGCATTTT. It translates to CASSLPGDNQPQHF.